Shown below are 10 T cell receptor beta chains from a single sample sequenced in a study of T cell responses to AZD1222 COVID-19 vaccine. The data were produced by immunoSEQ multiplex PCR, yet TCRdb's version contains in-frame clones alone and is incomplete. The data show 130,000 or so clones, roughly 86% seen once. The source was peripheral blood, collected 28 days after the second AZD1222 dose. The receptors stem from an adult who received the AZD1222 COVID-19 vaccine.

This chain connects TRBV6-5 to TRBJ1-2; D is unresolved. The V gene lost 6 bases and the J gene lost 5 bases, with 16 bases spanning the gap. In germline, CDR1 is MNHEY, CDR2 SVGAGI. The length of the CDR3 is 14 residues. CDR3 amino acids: CASSRLDGLYGYTF. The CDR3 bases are TGTGCCAGCAGCAGACTTGACGGACTTTATGGCTACACCTTC.

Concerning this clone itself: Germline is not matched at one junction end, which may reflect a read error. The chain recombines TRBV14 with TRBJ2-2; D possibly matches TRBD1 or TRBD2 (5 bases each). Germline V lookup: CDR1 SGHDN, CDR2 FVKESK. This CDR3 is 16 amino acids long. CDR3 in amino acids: CASSLTAHRRHRGAVF. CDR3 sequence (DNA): TGTGCCAGCAGCCTGACTGCCCACAGGAGGCACCGGGGAGCTGTTTTT.

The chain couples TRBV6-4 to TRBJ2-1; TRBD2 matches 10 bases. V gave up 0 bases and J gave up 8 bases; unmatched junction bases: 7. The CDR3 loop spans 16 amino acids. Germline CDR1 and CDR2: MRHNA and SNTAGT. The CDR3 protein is CASSDSIAGGVDEQFF. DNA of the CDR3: TGTGCCAGCAGTGACTCCATAGCGGGGGGCGTCGATGAGCAGTTCTTC.

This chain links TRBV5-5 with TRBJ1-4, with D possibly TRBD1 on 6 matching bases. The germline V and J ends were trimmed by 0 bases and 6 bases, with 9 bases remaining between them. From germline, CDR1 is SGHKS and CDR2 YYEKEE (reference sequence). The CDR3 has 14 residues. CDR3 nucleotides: TGTGCCAGCAGCTTGGTTAACAGGGATGAAAAACTGTTTTTT. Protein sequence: CASSLVNRDEKLFF.

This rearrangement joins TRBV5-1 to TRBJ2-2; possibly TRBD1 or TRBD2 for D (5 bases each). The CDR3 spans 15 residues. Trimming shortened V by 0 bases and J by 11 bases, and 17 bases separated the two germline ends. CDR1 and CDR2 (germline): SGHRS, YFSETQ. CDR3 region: CASSLEGDRTAELFF. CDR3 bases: TGCGCCAGCAGCTTGGAAGGGGACCGTACCGCAGAGCTGTTTTTT.

The CDR3 loop is CASSLAPRGGTGELFF. The CDR3 region has the DNA TGTGCCAGCAGCTTAGCCCCCCGGGGAGGCACCGGGGAGCTGTTTTTT. The chain combines TRBV7-2 with TRBJ2-2; possibly TRBD2 for D (6 bases). Germline V CDR1 and CDR2: SGHTA, FQGNSA. CDR3 length: 16 amino acids. Between the trimmed V and J ends, which lost 0 bases and 4 bases, there was a span of 12 bases.

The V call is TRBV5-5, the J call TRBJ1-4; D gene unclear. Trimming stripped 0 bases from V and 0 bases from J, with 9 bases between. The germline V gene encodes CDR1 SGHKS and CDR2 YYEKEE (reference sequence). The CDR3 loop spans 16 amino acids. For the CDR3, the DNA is TGTGCCAGCAGCTTGGTCCCCGGGGCAACTAATGAAAAACTGTTTTTT. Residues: CASSLVPGATNEKLFF.

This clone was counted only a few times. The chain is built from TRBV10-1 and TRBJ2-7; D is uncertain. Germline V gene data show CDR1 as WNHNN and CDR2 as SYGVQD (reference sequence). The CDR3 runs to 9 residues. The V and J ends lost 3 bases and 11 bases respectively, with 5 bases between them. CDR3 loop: CASSDREYF. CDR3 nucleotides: TGCGCCAGCAGTGACCGGGAGTACTTC.

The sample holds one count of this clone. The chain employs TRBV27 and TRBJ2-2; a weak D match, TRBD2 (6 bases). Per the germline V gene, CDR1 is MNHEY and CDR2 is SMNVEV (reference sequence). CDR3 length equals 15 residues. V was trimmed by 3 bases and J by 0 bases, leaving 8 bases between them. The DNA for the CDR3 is TGTGCCAGCAGTTTGGGACTCGCGAACACCGGGGAGCTGTTTTTT. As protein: CASSLGLANTGELFF.

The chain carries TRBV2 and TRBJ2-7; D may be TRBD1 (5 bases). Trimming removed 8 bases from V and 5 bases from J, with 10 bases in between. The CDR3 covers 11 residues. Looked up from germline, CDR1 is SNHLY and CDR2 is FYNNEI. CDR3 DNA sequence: TGTGCCAGCTTCCAGGGCAACGAGCAGTACTTC. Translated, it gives CASFQGNEQYF.